The rows below give T cell receptor beta chains drawn from one sample of a study of blood T cell repertoires in COVID-19. The table came from immunoSEQ multiplex PCR; TCRdb's copy has only in-frame clones and leaves some out. Among tens of thousands of clones listed, roughly 86% were seen once. Sequencing was carried out using peripheral blood. These receptors all come from a man aged 55-75 years with acute or convalescent COVID-19. Both conserved end residues are part of each CDR3. A D gene is named only where the DNA matches it firmly. Clone size appears in some rows only: once, few, many, or a class for an expanded clone.

V gene: TRBV7-6
J gene: TRBJ1-5
CDR3 length: 13
D gene: NA
clone size: NA
CDR3 protein: CASSLSVGQPQHF
CDR3 DNA: TGTGCCAGCAGCTTAAGCGTAGGTCAGCCCCAGCATTTT

V gene: TRBV30
J gene: TRBJ2-5
CDR3 length: 13
D gene: TRBD1
clone size: NA
CDR3 protein: CAWTRQGQETQYF
CDR3 DNA: TGTGCCTGGACGAGACAGGGCCAAGAGACCCAGTACTTC

V gene: TRBV27
J gene: TRBJ2-3
CDR3 length: 15
D gene: NA
clone size: once
CDR3 protein: CASSPRGGVTDTQYF
CDR3 DNA: TGTGCCAGCAGTCCCAGAGGGGGGGTCACAGATACGCAGTATTTT

V gene: TRBV15
J gene: TRBJ2-7
CDR3 length: 16
D gene: TRBD1
clone size: NA
CDR3 protein: CATSRAGTGGSDEQYF
CDR3 DNA: TGTGCCACCAGCAGAGCCGGGACAGGGGGCAGCGACGAGCAGTACTTC

V gene: TRBV4-3
J gene: TRBJ2-1
CDR3 length: 17
D gene: TRBD1
clone size: once
CDR3 protein: CASSQDPQGSSYNEQFF
CDR3 DNA: TGCGCCAGCAGCCAAGACCCACAGGGGAGCTCCTACAATGAGCAGTTCTTC

V gene: TRBV7-2
J gene: TRBJ1-2
CDR3 length: 15
D gene: NA
clone size: NA
CDR3 protein: CASSLGAGSIYGYTF
CDR3 DNA: TGTGCCAGCAGCTTAGGCGCAGGCTCTATCTATGGCTACACCTTC

V gene: TRBV10-2
J gene: TRBJ2-3
CDR3 length: 15
D gene: NA
clone size: NA
CDR3 protein: CASSSGTTSTDTQYF
CDR3 DNA: TGCGCCAGCAGTTCAGGGACAACTAGCACAGATACGCAGTATTTT

V gene: TRBV19
J gene: TRBJ2-1
CDR3 length: 15
D gene: TRBD2
clone size: NA
CDR3 protein: CASSLSGSSYNEQFF
CDR3 DNA: TGTGCCAGCAGCCTTAGCGGGAGCTCCTACAATGAGCAGTTCTTC

V gene: TRBV5-1
J gene: TRBJ2-3
CDR3 length: 18
D gene: TRBD1
clone size: NA
CDR3 protein: CASSLDLQGRLSLNTQYF
CDR3 DNA: TGCGCCAGCAGCCTGGACCTACAGGGGAGACTCTCCTTAAATACGCAGTATTTT

V gene: TRBV10-3
J gene: TRBJ1-1
CDR3 length: 14
D gene: NA
clone size: NA
CDR3 protein: CAISESEGETEAFF
CDR3 DNA: TGTGCCATCAGTGAGTCAGAGGGGGAGACTGAAGCTTTCTTT

V gene: TRBV11-2
J gene: TRBJ2-1
CDR3 length: 14
D gene: TRBD1
clone size: once
CDR3 protein: CASSPDRGNNEQFF
CDR3 DNA: TGTGCCAGCAGCCCCGACAGGGGGAACAATGAGCAGTTCTTC

V gene: TRBV11-2
J gene: TRBJ1-2
CDR3 length: 13
D gene: NA
clone size: NA
CDR3 protein: CASSLAQGGGYTF
CDR3 DNA: TGTGCCAGCAGCTTAGCTCAGGGTGGTGGCTACACCTTC

V gene: TRBV2
J gene: TRBJ1-1
CDR3 length: 13
D gene: TRBD1
clone size: NA
CDR3 protein: CASSEVNRGEAFF
CDR3 DNA: TGTGCCAGCAGTGAAGTGAACAGGGGGGAAGCTTTCTTT

V gene: TRBV9
J gene: TRBJ1-1
CDR3 length: 14
D gene: TRBD1
clone size: few
CDR3 protein: CASSPGGRGLEAFF
CDR3 DNA: TGTGCCAGCAGCCCGGGGGGCAGGGGGCTTGAAGCTTTCTTT

V gene: TRBV7-2
J gene: TRBJ1-5
CDR3 length: 12
D gene: NA
clone size: NA
CDR3 protein: CASSLNRQPQHF
CDR3 DNA: TGTGCCAGCAGCTTGAATCGGCAGCCCCAGCATTTT

V gene: TRBV4-3
J gene: TRBJ1-1
CDR3 length: 13
D gene: TRBD1
clone size: NA
CDR3 protein: CASSLGQGRSAFF
CDR3 DNA: TGCGCCAGCAGCCTTGGACAGGGTCGGAGCGCTTTCTTT

V gene: TRBV20-1
J gene: TRBJ2-7
CDR3 length: 13
D gene: NA
clone size: once
CDR3 protein: CSASQAGTYEQYF
CDR3 DNA: TGCAGTGCTAGTCAGGCAGGTACCTACGAGCAGTACTTC

V gene: TRBV7-2
J gene: TRBJ2-7
CDR3 length: 14
D gene: TRBD2
clone size: NA
CDR3 protein: CASSPLAGRPEQYF
CDR3 DNA: TGTGCCAGCAGCCCGCTAGCGGGGCGCCCAGAACAGTACTTC

V gene: TRBV6-2/TRBV6-3
J gene: TRBJ2-1
CDR3 length: 17
D gene: NA
clone size: NA
CDR3 protein: CASSYSPPGGIYNEQFF
CDR3 DNA: TGTGCCAGCAGTTACAGCCCGCCCGGAGGAATCTACAATGAGCAGTTCTTC

V gene: TRBV4-1
J gene: TRBJ1-4
CDR3 length: 17
D gene: NA
clone size: NA
CDR3 protein: CASSRGGLGATNEKLFF
CDR3 DNA: TGCGCCAGCAGCCGAGGGGGTTTAGGTGCAACTAATGAAAAACTGTTTTTT

V gene: TRBV4-1
J gene: TRBJ1-5
CDR3 length: 15
D gene: NA
clone size: NA
CDR3 protein: CASSQDWRGNQPQHF
CDR3 DNA: TGCGCCAGCAGCCAAGATTGGCGAGGAAATCAGCCCCAGCATTTT

V gene: TRBV4-2
J gene: TRBJ2-7
CDR3 length: 16
D gene: TRBD2
clone size: NA
CDR3 protein: CASSQDSGTSSYEQYF
CDR3 DNA: TGTGCCAGCAGCCAAGATTCAGGGACTAGCTCCTACGAGCAGTACTTC

V gene: TRBV7-2
J gene: TRBJ2-6
CDR3 length: 16
D gene: NA
clone size: NA
CDR3 protein: CASTATGRAGANVLTF
CDR3 DNA: TGTGCCAGCACCGCAACAGGGAGGGCTGGGGCCAACGTCCTGACTTTC

V gene: TRBV7-3
J gene: TRBJ1-1
CDR3 length: 13
D gene: NA
clone size: NA
CDR3 protein: CASSPGANTEAFF
CDR3 DNA: TGTGCCAGCAGCCCAGGGGCGAACACTGAAGCTTTCTTT

V gene: TRBV25-1
J gene: TRBJ1-2
CDR3 length: 15
D gene: NA
clone size: NA
CDR3 protein: CASSFPAEANYGYTF
CDR3 DNA: TGTGCCAGCAGTTTCCCGGCCGAGGCCAACTATGGCTACACCTTC

V gene: TRBV29-1
J gene: TRBJ1-1
CDR3 length: 13
D gene: NA
clone size: NA
CDR3 protein: CSAQRQANTEAFF
CDR3 DNA: TGCAGCGCCCAGAGACAAGCTAACACTGAAGCTTTCTTT

V gene: TRBV6-6
J gene: TRBJ2-7
CDR3 length: 13
D gene: TRBD2
clone size: NA
CDR3 protein: CASSYSRENEQYF
CDR3 DNA: TGTGCCAGCAGTTACTCGCGGGAGAACGAGCAGTACTTC

V gene: TRBV6-2/TRBV6-3
J gene: TRBJ2-7
CDR3 length: 12
D gene: NA
clone size: NA
CDR3 protein: CASSSGLHEQYF
CDR3 DNA: TGTGCCAGCAGTAGCGGGCTGCACGAGCAGTACTTC

V gene: TRBV4-3
J gene: TRBJ2-2
CDR3 length: 14
D gene: NA
clone size: once
CDR3 protein: CASSQETITGELFF
CDR3 DNA: TGCGCCAGCAGCCAAGAGACTATCACCGGGGAGCTGTTTTTT

V gene: TRBV18
J gene: TRBJ1-2
CDR3 length: 16
D gene: NA
clone size: NA
CDR3 protein: CASSPSHGESYYGYTF
CDR3 DNA: TGTGCCAGCTCACCATCGCACGGAGAATCTTACTATGGCTACACCTTC

V gene: TRBV19
J gene: TRBJ2-1
CDR3 length: 15
D gene: TRBD1
clone size: NA
CDR3 protein: CASSIGDRIYNEQFF
CDR3 DNA: TGTGCCAGTAGTATAGGGGACAGGATCTACAATGAGCAGTTCTTC

V gene: TRBV24-1
J gene: TRBJ1-2
CDR3 length: 15
D gene: TRBD1
clone size: NA
CDR3 protein: CATSDGTGKVSGYTF
CDR3 DNA: TGTGCCACCAGTGATGGGACAGGGAAGGTCTCTGGCTACACCTTC

V gene: TRBV27
J gene: TRBJ2-3
CDR3 length: 16
D gene: NA
clone size: NA
CDR3 protein: CASSQTLGVSTDTQYF
CDR3 DNA: TGTGCCAGCAGTCAGACCCTAGGGGTTAGTACAGATACGCAGTATTTT

V gene: TRBV18
J gene: TRBJ1-3
CDR3 length: 16
D gene: NA
clone size: NA
CDR3 protein: CASSLKTGNSGNTIYF
CDR3 DNA: TGTGCCAGCTCACTAAAAACAGGGAACTCTGGAAACACCATATATTTT

V gene: TRBV3-1/TRBV3-2
J gene: TRBJ1-2
CDR3 length: 15
D gene: NA
clone size: NA
CDR3 protein: CASSPWTQRDYGYTF
CDR3 DNA: TGTGCCAGCAGTCCCTGGACACAGCGGGACTATGGCTACACCTTC

V gene: TRBV18
J gene: TRBJ1-1
CDR3 length: 16
D gene: TRBD1
clone size: NA
CDR3 protein: CASSPPGQSMNTEAFF
CDR3 DNA: TGTGCCAGCTCACCCCCGGGACAGTCCATGAACACTGAAGCTTTCTTT

V gene: TRBV7-2
J gene: TRBJ1-4
CDR3 length: 14
D gene: NA
clone size: NA
CDR3 protein: CASSGGHSNEKLFF
CDR3 DNA: TGTGCCAGCAGCGGGGGACACTCTAATGAAAAACTGTTTTTT

V gene: TRBV25-1
J gene: TRBJ1-2
CDR3 length: 15
D gene: TRBD1
clone size: NA
CDR3 protein: CASSVTGGGFYGYTF
CDR3 DNA: TGTGCCAGCAGCGTTACAGGGGGGGGTTTCTATGGCTACACCTTC

V gene: TRBV4-3
J gene: TRBJ1-3
CDR3 length: 16
D gene: NA
clone size: NA
CDR3 protein: CASSQDLWQAGNTIYF
CDR3 DNA: TGCGCCAGCAGCCAAGATCTTTGGCAGGCTGGAAACACCATATATTTT

V gene: TRBV6-2/TRBV6-3
J gene: TRBJ2-5
CDR3 length: 16
D gene: TRBD1
clone size: NA
CDR3 protein: CASSYRRDRGAETQYF
CDR3 DNA: TGTGCCAGCAGTTACCGCCGGGACAGGGGGGCAGAGACCCAGTACTTC

V gene: TRBV6-5
J gene: TRBJ1-3
CDR3 length: 15
D gene: TRBD1
clone size: NA
CDR3 protein: CASNRQGANGNTIYF
CDR3 DNA: TGTGCCAGCAATAGACAGGGGGCAAATGGAAACACCATATATTTT

V gene: TRBV6-5
J gene: TRBJ1-2
CDR3 length: 15
D gene: TRBD1
clone size: NA
CDR3 protein: CASGQGGSSNYGYTF
CDR3 DNA: TGTGCCAGCGGACAGGGAGGTTCGTCTAACTATGGCTACACCTTC

V gene: TRBV9
J gene: TRBJ2-5
CDR3 length: 15
D gene: TRBD2
clone size: NA
CDR3 protein: CASSQVAGGGETQYF
CDR3 DNA: TGTGCCAGCAGCCAGGTAGCGGGGGGAGGGGAGACCCAGTACTTC

V gene: TRBV27
J gene: TRBJ2-1
CDR3 length: 15
D gene: TRBD2
clone size: NA
CDR3 protein: CASSLWGTTYNEQFF
CDR3 DNA: TGTGCCAGCAGTTTATGGGGGACTACTTACAATGAGCAGTTCTTC

V gene: TRBV19
J gene: TRBJ1-2
CDR3 length: 14
D gene: NA
clone size: NA
CDR3 protein: CASSITQGGHGYTF
CDR3 DNA: TGTGCCAGTAGTATCACCCAGGGTGGTCATGGCTACACCTTC

V gene: TRBV30
J gene: TRBJ1-1
CDR3 length: 12
D gene: NA
clone size: NA
CDR3 protein: CAWSYTGTRAFF
CDR3 DNA: TGTGCCTGGAGTTATACCGGGACAAGAGCTTTCTTT

V gene: TRBV9
J gene: TRBJ1-2
CDR3 length: 19
D gene: NA
clone size: NA
CDR3 protein: CASSVATGAPPRANYGYTF
CDR3 DNA: TGTGCCAGCAGCGTAGCTACTGGGGCACCCCCACGCGCTAACTATGGCTACACCTTC

V gene: TRBV5-6
J gene: TRBJ2-3
CDR3 length: 18
D gene: TRBD2
clone size: NA
CDR3 protein: CASTRPSLAGGEGDTQYF
CDR3 DNA: TGTGCCAGCACCCGCCCATCCCTAGCGGGGGGAGAGGGAGATACGCAGTATTTT

V gene: TRBV27
J gene: TRBJ1-6
CDR3 length: 15
D gene: NA
clone size: NA
CDR3 protein: CASRPPSSYNSPLHF
CDR3 DNA: TGTGCCAGCAGGCCACCCAGCTCCTATAATTCACCCCTCCACTTT

V gene: TRBV7-2
J gene: TRBJ1-1
CDR3 length: 15
D gene: NA
clone size: NA
CDR3 protein: CASSDLWRGGTEAFF
CDR3 DNA: TGTGCCAGCAGCGACCTGTGGCGGGGGGGGACTGAAGCTTTCTTT

V gene: TRBV19
J gene: TRBJ2-5
CDR3 length: 15
D gene: NA
clone size: NA
CDR3 protein: CASNPQGGPGETQYF
CDR3 DNA: TGTGCCAGTAACCCACAGGGGGGGCCGGGGGAGACCCAGTACTTC

V gene: TRBV30
J gene: TRBJ1-2
CDR3 length: 14
D gene: TRBD1
clone size: NA
CDR3 protein: CAWRSRQGNYGYTF
CDR3 DNA: TGTGCCTGGAGATCGAGACAGGGGAACTATGGCTACACCTTC

V gene: TRBV2
J gene: TRBJ1-2
CDR3 length: 12
D gene: NA
clone size: NA
CDR3 protein: CASSETDYGYTF
CDR3 DNA: TGTGCCAGCAGTGAGACAGACTATGGCTACACCTTC

V gene: TRBV5-6
J gene: TRBJ2-5
CDR3 length: 14
D gene: TRBD2
clone size: NA
CDR3 protein: CASSISGGGKTQYF
CDR3 DNA: TGTGCCAGCAGCATTAGCGGGGGGGGTAAGACCCAGTACTTC

V gene: TRBV5-8
J gene: TRBJ2-5
CDR3 length: 18
D gene: TRBD1
clone size: NA
CDR3 protein: CASSLGTGSLVFQETQYF
CDR3 DNA: TGTGCCAGCAGCCTGGGGACAGGGAGTCTGGTTTTTCAAGAGACCCAGTACTTC